This TCR beta chain is drawn from a study of blood T cell repertoires in COVID-19 (dated by TCRdb to about 2020). Concerning the study at large: Collaborator samples came from the United States, Italy and Spain and covered acute and convalescent phases of COVID-19. The material from the prospective study consisted of cDNA or gDNA derived from T cells, B-cell-depleted T cells, or PBMCs. A freely available public database, intended as a resource for researchers studying the immune response to SARS-CoV-2, is where the repertoires were released. The samples were drawn from the first 160 participants of the ongoing ImmuneRACE study and from 1,254 subjects provided by 6 global collaborators. A de-identified subject ID, COVID-19 status, age in years and sex were almost always included in the sample metadata. HLA class I and class II types, where available, came from metadata supplied by the sample provider rather than from assay-based typing. Deeply sampled blood TCRbeta repertoires from subjects exposed to, actively infected with, or recovered from COVID-19 were included in the dataset.

Each collaborating institution followed its own protocols to collect whole blood in K2EDTA tubes. For TCRbeta analysis, collaborators shipped samples as frozen whole blood, isolated PBMCs, or DNA extracted from either of those sample types. The germline V gene specifies SGHDT as CDR1 and YYEEEE as CDR2. V is cut back by 4 bases and J by 4 bases, with 4 bases in the junction unmatched. Counted from cysteine to phenylalanine, this CDR3 has 14 amino acids. Only CDR3 DNA remains: 42 bases, in frame from the first base. As concerns this clone: Its antigen specificity is not known. Within one base of it there is no much larger clone, and no base qualities were kept.

TCRbeta CDR3 regions were amplified from genomic DNA by means of the immunoSEQ Assay, a bias-controlled multiplex PCR. As for the original processing: Nucleated cell counts per sample were estimated from amplification of reference gene primers within the assay. To quantify the absolute abundance of each unique TCRbeta CDR3 rearrangement, sequence reads were collapsed and filtered. For each sample, productive Simpson clonality was calculated as the square root of Simpson's diversity index over productive rearrangements. The immuneACCESS repertoire file appears here via TCRdb, limited to in-frame rearrangements. These files lack a portion of the clones; in checked studies, under half of the deficit traces to unresolved V genes, and the cause of the others is not known. The DNA gave D and trimming, while V, J and clone size come from that table. The sample includes over 90,000 clones, with just over 85% observed a single time. Together, the top ten hold 3.5% of the sample.

Points the paper makes about the study in general: The amount of clinical and demographic metadata varied by source and participant and was provided uncurated.

The sample taken for sequencing was peripheral blood. This TCR was sampled from a human donor in a cohort sampled during active COVID-19. The rearrangement joined TRBV5-6 to TRBJ2-3, with TRBD2 identical over 9 junction bases. This receptor has the CDR3 CASSLGTSSDTQYF. The DNA is TGTGCCAGCAGCCTGGGGACTAGCTCAGATACGCAGTATTTT.